These T cell receptor beta chains were read from a single sample in a study of cytomegalovirus exposure and HLA in healthy donors. Measured with immunoSEQ multiplex PCR; TCRdb has only the in-frame clones, and not every one. The sample includes 95,000 to 150,000 clones. What was sequenced was PBMCs. The receptors shown here come from a man in his forties in good health and CMV-seronegative. The CDR3 runs from the conserved cysteine through the conserved F or W. The D gene is left open where the match is weak.

d_gene: .; v_gene: TRBV19; j_gene: TRBJ2-3; CDR3nt: TGTGCCAGAGACTCCTGCGGGGTAGATACGCAGTATTTT; CDR3aa: CARDSCGVDTQYF
d_gene: TRBD2; v_gene: TRBV19; j_gene: TRBJ2-1; CDR3nt: TGTGCCAGTAGTATAGGGACTAGCGGGAGCGATGAGCAGTTCTTC; CDR3aa: CASSIGTSGSDEQFF
d_gene: .; v_gene: TRBV5-6; j_gene: TRBJ2-5; CDR3nt: TGTGCCAGCAGCTTATGGCAGAAAGAGACCCAGTACTTC; CDR3aa: CASSLWQKETQYF
d_gene: .; v_gene: TRBV7-8; j_gene: TRBJ2-1; CDR3nt: TGTGCCAGCAGCTTAGTTATAAAAGGAGCGGACAATGAGCAGTTCTTC; CDR3aa: CASSLVIKGADNEQFF
d_gene: TRBD1; v_gene: TRBV11-3; j_gene: TRBJ2-5; CDR3nt: TGTGCCAGCAGCCGGGGAGAGGGGGCCCTACGGGAGACCCAGTACTTC; CDR3aa: CASSRGEGALRETQYF
d_gene: .; v_gene: TRBV6-1; j_gene: TRBJ1-1; CDR3nt: TGTGCCAGCAGTGTGACTGGGGGAGCGGGAACTGAAGCTTTCTTT; CDR3aa: CASSVTGGAGTEAFF
d_gene: TRBD1; v_gene: TRBV10-1; j_gene: TRBJ2-7; CDR3nt: TGCGCTAGCAGTGAGTCGACGGCGACAGGGAACTTC; CDR3aa: CASSESTATGNF
d_gene: TRBD2; v_gene: TRBV9; j_gene: TRBJ2-3; CDR3nt: TGTGCCAGCAGCGTAGCTTACGGGACTAGCGGCACAGATACGCAGTATTTT; CDR3aa: CASSVAYGTSGTDTQYF
d_gene: TRBD1; v_gene: TRBV6-5; j_gene: TRBJ2-7; CDR3nt: TGTGCCAGCAGTTACGAGACAGGGGCGACCCACGAGCAGTACTTC; CDR3aa: CASSYETGATHEQYF
d_gene: .; v_gene: TRBV11-2; j_gene: TRBJ2-2; CDR3nt: TGTGCCAGCAGTCTTAGATTGGGGCCGGCTAGCACCGGGGAGCTGTTTTTT; CDR3aa: CASSLRLGPASTGELFF
d_gene: .; v_gene: TRBV10-3; j_gene: TRBJ2-3; CDR3nt: TGTGCCATCAGTGCGCTACAGGGAGATACGCAGTATTTT; CDR3aa: CAISALQGDTQYF
d_gene: .; v_gene: TRBV29-1; j_gene: TRBJ1-2; CDR3nt: TGCAGCGTTGAAATTTGGGGGGGCAGTGGTACCTATGGCTACACCTTC; CDR3aa: CSVEIWGGSGTYGYTF
d_gene: TRBD1; v_gene: TRBV27; j_gene: TRBJ2-7; CDR3nt: TGTGCCAGCAGACACCCGGGACAGGGGACCTACGAGCAGTACTTC; CDR3aa: CASRHPGQGTYEQYF
d_gene: .; v_gene: TRBV19; j_gene: TRBJ2-5; CDR3nt: TGTGCCAGTAGTCCCTCCGGGGGAGGGGGACGTCAAGAGACCCAGTACTTC; CDR3aa: CASSPSGGGGRQETQYF
d_gene: .; v_gene: TRBV7-8; j_gene: TRBJ2-1; CDR3nt: TGTGCCAGCAGCTTACTCGTGGGGAGGATGACCTACAATGAGCAGTTCTTC; CDR3aa: CASSLLVGRMTYNEQFF
d_gene: TRBD1; v_gene: TRBV19; j_gene: TRBJ1-1; CDR3nt: TGTGCCAGTAGACCCGACAGGGCCACTGAAGCTTTCTTT; CDR3aa: CASRPDRATEAFF
d_gene: .; v_gene: TRBV7-3; j_gene: TRBJ2-1; CDR3nt: TGTGCCAGCAGCTTAGGGGGCCCTAACTACAATGAGCAGTTCTTC; CDR3aa: CASSLGGPNYNEQFF
d_gene: .; v_gene: TRBV14; j_gene: TRBJ2-5; CDR3nt: TGTGCCAGCAGCCAAGTACGGTGGACCCAGTACTTC; CDR3aa: CASSQVRWTQYF
d_gene: .; v_gene: TRBV18; j_gene: TRBJ2-5; CDR3nt: TGTGCCAGCTCACCATCAGGGGCTTCCAAAGAGACCCAGTACTTC; CDR3aa: CASSPSGASKETQYF
d_gene: .; v_gene: TRBV9; j_gene: TRBJ2-7; CDR3nt: TGTGCCAGCAGCGTAGCGCCGGAGGAAGTCCCTAACGAGCAGTACTTC; CDR3aa: CASSVAPEEVPNEQYF
d_gene: TRBD1; v_gene: TRBV25-1; j_gene: TRBJ1-5; CDR3nt: TGTGCCAGCACTCCTGCGGGACAGTACCAGCCCCAGCATTTT; CDR3aa: CASTPAGQYQPQHF
d_gene: TRBD2; v_gene: TRBV28; j_gene: TRBJ2-7; CDR3nt: TGTGCCAGCAGTCAGCTAGCGGGAGATCTAGTGGACGAGCAGTACTTC; CDR3aa: CASSQLAGDLVDEQYF
d_gene: TRBD1; v_gene: TRBV11-1; j_gene: TRBJ1-4; CDR3nt: TGTGCCAGCAGCTTTAACTCCGGGACAGCCAAAAAACTGTTTTTT; CDR3aa: CASSFNSGTAKKLFF
d_gene: TRBD2; v_gene: TRBV7-9; j_gene: TRBJ2-1; CDR3nt: TGTGCCAGCAGCTTAGGGTCTAGCGGGAGCAATGAGCAGTTCTTC; CDR3aa: CASSLGSSGSNEQFF
d_gene: TRBD1; v_gene: TRBV18; j_gene: TRBJ1-2; CDR3nt: TGTGCCAGCTCAACCGGGACAGGGCTATCGGGTTATGGCTACACCTTC; CDR3aa: CASSTGTGLSGYGYTF
d_gene: .; v_gene: TRBV10-3; j_gene: TRBJ1-4; CDR3nt: TGTGCCATCAGTGTCGGACAGAAAAGTAATGAAAAACTGTTTTTT; CDR3aa: CAISVGQKSNEKLFF
d_gene: TRBD1; v_gene: TRBV2; j_gene: TRBJ1-1; CDR3nt: TGTGCCAGCAATCGGGACAGGGGGTTCGGTGAAGGAGCTTTCTTT; CDR3aa: CASNRDRGFGEGAFF
d_gene: .; v_gene: TRBV4-2; j_gene: TRBJ1-5; CDR3nt: TGTGCCAGCAGCCAAGAAACGTTTCGGGGGGCGCCGGGCAATCAGCCCCAGCATTTT; CDR3aa: CASSQETFRGAPGNQPQHF
d_gene: .; v_gene: TRBV5-1; j_gene: TRBJ2-7; CDR3nt: TGCGCCAGCAGCTCCACCGGGACAACCTACGAGCAGTACTTC; CDR3aa: CASSSTGTTYEQYF
d_gene: TRBD2; v_gene: TRBV7-3; j_gene: TRBJ2-3; CDR3nt: TGTGCCAGCAGCTTAAGACTAGCGGAGGGCGGAGATACGCAGTATTTT; CDR3aa: CASSLRLAEGGDTQYF
d_gene: .; v_gene: TRBV6-5; j_gene: TRBJ1-1; CDR3nt: TGTGCCAGCAGACCTCGGCCAGGGGCTGAAGCTTTCTTT; CDR3aa: CASRPRPGAEAFF
d_gene: .; v_gene: TRBV5-5; j_gene: TRBJ1-5; CDR3nt: TGTGCCAGCAGCTTGGCGGGCGGCGGGCAGCCCCAGCATTTT; CDR3aa: CASSLAGGGQPQHF
d_gene: TRBD1; v_gene: TRBV4-2; j_gene: TRBJ2-3; CDR3nt: TGTGCCAGCAGCCAAGATTGGCGGGACAGGGGAAGGAGCACAGATACGCAGTATTTT; CDR3aa: CASSQDWRDRGRSTDTQYF
d_gene: .; v_gene: TRBV5-6; j_gene: TRBJ1-2; CDR3nt: TGTGCCAGCAGCCTACCGACAGTTGCCAACTATGGCTACACCTTC; CDR3aa: CASSLPTVANYGYTF
d_gene: .; v_gene: TRBV2; j_gene: TRBJ1-1; CDR3nt: TGTGCCAGCAGTGAAGTTTCTAGGAACACTGAAGCTTTCTTT; CDR3aa: CASSEVSRNTEAFF
d_gene: .; v_gene: TRBV6-6; j_gene: TRBJ2-7; CDR3nt: TGTGCCAGCAGAGGACTGGCGAATTTGGGTTACGAGCAGTACTTC; CDR3aa: CASRGLANLGYEQYF
d_gene: .; v_gene: TRBV28; j_gene: TRBJ2-7; CDR3nt: TGTGCCAGCAGTTCTTATACCACGGGTAAACCCGAGCAGTACTTC; CDR3aa: CASSSYTTGKPEQYF
d_gene: .; v_gene: TRBV29-1; j_gene: TRBJ2-5; CDR3nt: TGCAGCGGAACGACAGGAGTAGAGACCCAGTACTTC; CDR3aa: CSGTTGVETQYF
d_gene: .; v_gene: TRBV7-6; j_gene: TRBJ1-5; CDR3nt: TGTGCCAGCAGCTTAAACGCGGGCCGGGAACAGCCCCAGCATTTT; CDR3aa: CASSLNAGREQPQHF
d_gene: .; v_gene: TRBV6-1; j_gene: TRBJ1-5; CDR3nt: TGTGCCAGCAGCGACGGACAAATAAGCAATCAGCCCCAGCATTTT; CDR3aa: CASSDGQISNQPQHF
d_gene: TRBD2; v_gene: TRBV5-1; j_gene: TRBJ2-7; CDR3nt: TGCGCCAGCAGCCCGGGGGGTTACGAGCAGTACTTC; CDR3aa: CASSPGGYEQYF
d_gene: .; v_gene: TRBV20-1; j_gene: TRBJ2-3; CDR3nt: TGCAGTGCTAGCCGCGGAGCGCAGTATTTT; CDR3aa: CSASRGAQYF
d_gene: .; v_gene: TRBV30; j_gene: TRBJ2-7; CDR3nt: TGTGCCTGGAACGGTAATAGCGGAGAAAACTACGAGCAGTACTTC; CDR3aa: CAWNGNSGENYEQYF
d_gene: TRBD2; v_gene: TRBV5-1; j_gene: TRBJ2-3; CDR3nt: TGCGCCAGCAGCACCCGGGGGACTAGCGGGAGGTCAGATACGCAGTATTTT; CDR3aa: CASSTRGTSGRSDTQYF
d_gene: .; v_gene: TRBV10-3; j_gene: TRBJ2-2; CDR3nt: TGTGCCATCAGAGAACTTCGGACAGACAACACCGGGGAGCTGTTTTTT; CDR3aa: CAIRELRTDNTGELFF
d_gene: .; v_gene: TRBV13; j_gene: TRBJ2-6; CDR3nt: TGTGCCAGCAGCCACCCGGAGGAGGGTAGCTCTGGGGCCAACGTCCTGACTTTC; CDR3aa: CASSHPEEGSSGANVLTF
d_gene: .; v_gene: TRBV2; j_gene: TRBJ1-6; CDR3nt: TGTGCCAGCACCATACAGGGCGAAAGTGGTTCACCCCTCCACTTT; CDR3aa: CASTIQGESGSPLHF
d_gene: TRBD2; v_gene: TRBV7-7; j_gene: TRBJ2-5; CDR3nt: TGTGCTAGCAGCCTGAAATCGCCGGGGGGGACCCAGTACTTC; CDR3aa: CASSLKSPGGTQYF
d_gene: .; v_gene: TRBV6-5; j_gene: TRBJ1-3; CDR3nt: TGTGCCAGCAGTTACGGGCAGGGCTCTGGAAACACCATATATTTT; CDR3aa: CASSYGQGSGNTIYF
d_gene: TRBD1; v_gene: TRBV25-1; j_gene: TRBJ2-7; CDR3nt: TGTGCCAGCAGTGAATTAGACAGGGGCTACGAGCAGTACTTC; CDR3aa: CASSELDRGYEQYF
d_gene: .; v_gene: TRBV6-1; j_gene: TRBJ2-7; CDR3nt: TGTGCCAGCAGCGTTACTAGCTACGAGCAGTACTTC; CDR3aa: CASSVTSYEQYF
d_gene: TRBD2; v_gene: TRBV12-5; j_gene: TRBJ2-1; CDR3nt: TGTGCTAGTGGTTTCATTCTTAGCGGGCAAGCCTACAATGAGCAGTTCTTC; CDR3aa: CASGFILSGQAYNEQFF
d_gene: .; v_gene: TRBV5-5; j_gene: TRBJ2-7; CDR3nt: TGTGCCAGCAGCTCAGGGGCCAGGGGCTCCTACGAGCAGTACTTC; CDR3aa: CASSSGARGSYEQYF
d_gene: .; v_gene: TRBV28; j_gene: TRBJ2-6; CDR3nt: TGTGCCAGCAGGTACTCTGGGGCCAACGTCCTGACTTTC; CDR3aa: CASRYSGANVLTF
d_gene: .; v_gene: TRBV5-1; j_gene: TRBJ1-1; CDR3nt: TGCGCCAGCAACCGGGAAGGACGGAACACTGAAGCTTTCTTT; CDR3aa: CASNREGRNTEAFF